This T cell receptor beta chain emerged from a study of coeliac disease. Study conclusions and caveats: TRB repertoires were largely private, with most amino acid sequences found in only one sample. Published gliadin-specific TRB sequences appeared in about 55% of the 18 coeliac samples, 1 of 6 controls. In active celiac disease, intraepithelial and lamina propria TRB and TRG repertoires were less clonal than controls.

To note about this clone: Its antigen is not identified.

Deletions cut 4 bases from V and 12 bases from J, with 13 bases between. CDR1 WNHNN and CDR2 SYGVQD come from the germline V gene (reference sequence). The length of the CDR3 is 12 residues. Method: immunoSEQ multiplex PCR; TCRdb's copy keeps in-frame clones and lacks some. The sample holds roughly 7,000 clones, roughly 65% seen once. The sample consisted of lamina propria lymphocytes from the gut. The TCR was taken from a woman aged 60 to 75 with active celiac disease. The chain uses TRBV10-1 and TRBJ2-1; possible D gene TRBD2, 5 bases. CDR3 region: CASSVGGSGQFF. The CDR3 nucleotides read TGCGCCAGCAGTGTAGGAGGCAGTGGGCAGTTCTTC.